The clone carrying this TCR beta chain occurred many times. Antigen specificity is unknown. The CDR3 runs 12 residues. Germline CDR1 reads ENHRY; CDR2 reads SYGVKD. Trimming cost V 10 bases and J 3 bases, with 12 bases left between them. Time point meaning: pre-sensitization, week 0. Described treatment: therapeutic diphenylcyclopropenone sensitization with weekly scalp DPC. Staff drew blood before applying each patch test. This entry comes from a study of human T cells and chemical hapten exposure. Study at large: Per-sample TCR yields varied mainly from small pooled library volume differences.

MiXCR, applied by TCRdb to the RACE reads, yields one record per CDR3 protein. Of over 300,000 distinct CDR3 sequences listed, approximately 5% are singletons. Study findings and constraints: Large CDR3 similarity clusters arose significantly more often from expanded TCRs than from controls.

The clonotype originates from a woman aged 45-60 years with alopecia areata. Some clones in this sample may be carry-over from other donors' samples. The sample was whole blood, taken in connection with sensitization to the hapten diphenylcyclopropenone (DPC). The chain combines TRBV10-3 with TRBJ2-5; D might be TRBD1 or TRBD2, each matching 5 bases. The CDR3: CATNRGEETQYF. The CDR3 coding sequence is TGTGCCACGAATCGAGGGGAAGAGACCCAGTACTTC.